This TCR beta chain was sequenced for a study of shared clonotypes between healthy human individuals. Data came from immunoSEQ multiplex PCR; TCRdb stores just in-frame clones and leaves some out. The table includes approximately 1.1 million clones, 75% to 80% detected once. The sequence was collected from a man younger than 35 in good health. Some clones in this sample may be carry-over from other donors' samples. Sequencing was carried out using memory CD4+ T cells from PBMCs. Subset defined: CD45RA-negative fraction.

This CDR3 is CASSSPWGPGNTIYF. The CDR3 nucleotides are TGTGCCAGCAGTTCCCCGTGGGGGCCTGGAAACACCATATATTTT. The rearrangement links TRBV28 to TRBJ1-3, with D tentatively TRBD1 (6 bases). V was pared by 4 bases and J by 2 bases, with 12 bases between. This CDR3 spans 15 amino acids. Germline V lookup: CDR1 MDHEN, CDR2 SYDVKM.